One and the same sample provided the 20 T cell receptor beta chains below, sequenced in a study of cytomegalovirus exposure and HLA in healthy donors. 60 Vbeta and 13 Jbeta primers were used in PCR. Only in-frame clones appear in the TCRdb table, and some are missing; sequencing was by immunoSEQ multiplex PCR. The sample has under 200,000 clones; roughly 80% are singletons. The sample taken for sequencing was PBMCs. The receptor set was obtained from a woman aged 45-60 years in good health and CMV-seronegative.

The chain joins TRBV2 to TRBJ2-7, with TRBD2 matching over 15 bases. This CDR3 contains 16 residues. Germline CDR1 is SNHLY and CDR2 is FYNNEI. V shed 7 bases, J shed 4 bases, and the junction held 8 bases outside the gene matches. The CDR3 loop is CASIEAGTSGGYEQYF. The CDR3 DNA reads TGTGCCAGCATCGAAGCCGGGACTAGCGGGGGGTACGAGCAGTACTTC.

In nucleotides, the CDR3 is TGTGCCAGCATTCCAGGAGGCAGGTGGACTAGCACAGATACGCAGTATTTT. Translating gives CASIPGGRWTSTDTQYF. The chain carries TRBV2 and TRBJ2-3, with TRBD2 as a possible D gene (5 bases). The V gene's germline CDR1 is SNHLY and CDR2 FYNNEI. Between the trimmed V and J ends, which lost 7 bases and 0 bases, there was a span of 20 bases. The CDR3 length is 17 residues.

V and J are TRBV28 and TRBJ2-7, with a weak D call TRBD2 (6 bases). CDR3 size: 13 residues. CDR1 and CDR2 (germline): MDHEN, SYDVKM. Trimming stripped 7 bases from V and 4 bases from J, with 14 bases between. The CDR3 sequence: CASTVGREYEQYF. In nucleotides, the CDR3 is TGTGCCAGCACTGTAGGACGGGAGTACGAGCAGTACTTC.

The chain is built from TRBV2 and TRBJ1-3; D gene ambiguous. This CDR3 spans 14 amino acids. Trimming took off 7 bases at V and 3 bases at J, with 13 bases between the two ends. The V gene's germline CDR1 is SNHLY and CDR2 FYNNEI. CDR3 in amino acids: CASTPEGGGNTIYF. The CDR3 DNA reads as TGTGCCAGCACCCCCGAGGGCGGTGGAAACACCATATATTTT.

The chain employs TRBV5-6 and TRBJ1-2, with 9 positions matching TRBD1. Trimming cost V 4 bases and J 4 bases; bases outside gene matches: 8. This CDR3 region has 15 residues. Per germline, CDR1 SGHDT and CDR2 YYEEEE. The CDR3 region is CASSTWTGVGYGYTF. CDR3 coding DNA: TGTGCCAGCAGCACCTGGACAGGGGTCGGCTATGGCTACACCTTC.

CDR3 loop: CASSPDRGSWETQYF. The CDR3 region has the DNA TGTGCCAGCAGTCCGGACAGGGGAAGTTGGGAGACCCAGTACTTC. The chain combines TRBV2 with TRBJ2-5, with 9 nucleotides matching TRBD1. The CDR3 extends over 15 amino acids. V was pared by 5 bases and J by 5 bases, with 9 bases of the junction left unmatched. Germline V gene sequence: CDR1 SNHLY, CDR2 FYNNEI.

In this sample, this clone turned up once. The chain couples TRBV28 to TRBJ1-5; no clear D. V lost 5 bases to trimming and J lost 6 bases, with 11 bases between them. The CDR3 runs to 13 residues. Germline assignment: CDR1 MDHEN and CDR2 SYDVKM. The CDR3 coding sequence is TGTGCCAGCAGTCTCCAGGCAGTTCAGCCCCAGCATTTT. It specifies CASSLQAVQPQHF.

About this clone itself: Other DNA sequences within the sample encode an identical CDR3. This rearrangement joins TRBV2 to TRBJ1-1; D not resolved. The V and J ends lost 1 base and 4 bases respectively, with 7 bases between them. The CDR3 extends over 13 amino acids. Germline-derived CDR1 and CDR2 are SNHLY and FYNNEI. CDR3 loop: CASSEVEGTEAFF. The CDR3, as DNA: TGTGCCAGCAGTGAAGTGGAGGGCACTGAAGCTTTCTTT.

The V and J genes are TRBV5-1 and TRBJ1-5; D not resolved. Trimming shortened V by 3 bases and J by 0 bases, and 16 bases separated the two germline ends. The germline V gene encodes CDR1 SGHRS and CDR2 YFSETQ. This CDR3 spans 17 amino acids. CDR3: CASSSGPVTGSNQPQHF. CDR3 DNA sequence: TGCGCCAGCAGCTCCGGTCCGGTGACGGGTAGCAATCAGCCCCAGCATTTT.

The chain employs TRBV28 and TRBJ1-2; D gene uncertain. CDR3 length: 12 amino acids. The germline V gene encodes CDR1 MDHEN and CDR2 SYDVKM. V lost 6 bases to trimming and J lost 0 bases, with 5 bases between them. Here the CDR3 reads CASRPANYGYTF. In DNA, the CDR3 is TGTGCCAGCAGGCCAGCTAACTATGGCTACACCTTC.

The CDR3 loop reads CASKRLGGLQDEKLFF. In DNA, the CDR3 is TGTGCCAGTAAGAGGTTAGGGGGTCTCCAGGATGAAAAACTGTTTTTT. The V call is TRBV19, the J call TRBJ1-4; D is perhaps TRBD1 (6 bases). This CDR3 has 16 amino acids. Germline CDR1 LNHDA, CDR2 SQIVND (reference sequence). V was cut by 7 bases and J by 6 bases, with 21 bases left in between. Full variable domain (outside the CDR3, taken from reference TRBV19 and TRBJ1-4): DGGITQSPKYLFRKEGQNVTLSCEQNLNHDAMYWYRQDPGQGLRLIYYSQIVNDFQKGDIAEGYSVSREKKESFPLTVTSAQKNPTAFYLCASKRLGGLQDEKLFFGSGTQLSVL.

The chain carries TRBV9 and TRBJ2-5; perhaps TRBD2 as D (7 bases). This CDR3 is built from 16 residues. Germline V gene lookup returns CDR1 SGDLS and CDR2 YYNGEE. The V end was cut by 7 bases, the J end by 5 bases, with 24 bases between. The CDR3 sequence: CASGSGAGASSETQYF. The CDR3 DNA reads as TGTGCCAGCGGGTCGGGGGCGGGGGCAAGTTCCGAGACCCAGTACTTC. Using reference TRBV9 and TRBJ2-5 for the parts outside the CDR3, the full variable domain is DSGVTQTPKHLITATGQRVTLRCSPRSGDLSVYWYQQSLDQGLQFLIQYYNGEERAKGNILERFSAQQFPDLHSELNLSSLELGDSALYFCASGSGAGASSETQYFGPGTRLLVL.

The chain employs TRBV28 and TRBJ1-5, with 9 positions matching TRBD1. Germline V gives CDR1 MDHEN, CDR2 SYDVKM. V lost 5 bases, J lost 2 bases, and 7 bases stayed unmatched. The CDR3 runs to 16 residues. The CDR3 sequence: CASSQWTGERNQPQHF. CDR3 DNA sequence: TGTGCCAGCAGTCAATGGACAGGGGAACGCAATCAGCCCCAGCATTTT.

V is TRBV7-2 and J is TRBJ1-2; the match to TRBD1 covers 7 bases. The CDR3 length is 15 residues. The V gene's germline CDR1 is SGHTA and CDR2 FQGNSA. J gave up 3 bases and V 1 base, and 5 bases lay outside the gene matches. CDR3 sequence: CASSLEGGAYYGYTF. DNA of the CDR3: TGTGCCAGCAGCTTAGAAGGGGGCGCTTACTATGGCTACACCTTC.

The chain joins TRBV19 to TRBJ2-2; a possible D gene is TRBD2 (6 bases). Trimming removed 3 bases from V and 3 bases from J, with 11 bases in between. This CDR3 region has 15 residues. Germline V lookup: CDR1 LNHDA, CDR2 SQIVND (reference sequence). CDR3 in amino acids: CASSIAGLHTGELFF. Here the CDR3 DNA reads TGTGCCAGTAGTATTGCGGGGTTACACACCGGGGAGCTGTTTTTT.

The gene calls are TRBV6-1 and TRBJ2-5; D is perhaps TRBD2 (5 bases). The CDR3 length is 14 residues. V was clipped by 2 bases and J by 5 bases, with 12 bases between them. Germline-derived CDR1 and CDR2 are MNHNS and SASEGT. The CDR3 reads CASSETRREETQYF. The CDR3 DNA follows: TGTGCCAGCAGTGAAACTAGAAGGGAGGAGACCCAGTACTTC.

This rearrangement joins TRBV28 to TRBJ2-7; the match to TRBD1 covers 7 bases. Germline V gives CDR1 MDHEN, CDR2 SYDVKM. This CDR3 contains 17 residues. V shed 4 bases, J shed 2 bases, and the junction held 14 bases outside the gene matches. This CDR3 is CASSSIRDRHVTYEQYF. In nucleotides, the CDR3 is TGTGCCAGCAGTTCCATTCGGGACAGACACGTTACCTACGAGCAGTACTTC.

This clone has a single count. The V and J genes are TRBV7-9 and TRBJ1-1, with D uncertain. Germline V gives CDR1 SEHNR, CDR2 FQNEAQ (reference sequence). V lost 5 bases, J lost 7 bases, and 2 bases lay in between. The CDR3 spans 9 residues. The DNA for the CDR3 is TGTGCCAGCAGCCTTGAAGCTTTCTTT. Translated, it gives CASSLEAFF.

The table lists this clone with a count of one. The genes are TRBV9 and TRBJ2-5, with 10 bases that match TRBD1. CDR1 is SGDLS, CDR2 YYNGEE, per germline. The CDR3 is 15 residues long. The V and J ends lost 3 bases and 7 bases, in that order; junction bases with no gene match: 9. The CDR3 coding sequence is TGTGCCAGCAGCGCCCGACAGGGGGCTTCGGGGACCCAGTACTTC. It encodes CASSARQGASGTQYF.

The chain carries TRBV9 and TRBJ2-1; tentatively, D is TRBD2 (6 bases). The CDR3 spans 15 residues. Germline CDR1 SGDLS, CDR2 YYNGEE. With 0 bases removed from V and 8 bases from J, the gap between germline ends came to 15 bases. CDR3 sequence (DNA): TGTGCCAGCAGCGTAGGGACTAACGCCCTGGATGAGCAGTTCTTC. Translating gives CASSVGTNALDEQFF.